These 20 T cell receptor beta chains were sequenced from one sample in a study of CD8+ T cells in alopecia areata. After isolation, RNA underwent reverse transcription to generate cDNA as the sequencing template. Data came from immunoSEQ multiplex PCR; TCRdb stores just in-frame clones and leaves some out. The table has around 250,000 clones, under 70% seen once. This material consisted of CD4+ T cells sorted from blood, taken at week 0. These receptors were collected from a human donor with alopecia areata.

This chain joins TRBV10-3 and TRBJ2-7; 10 bases align to TRBD1. The length of the CDR3 is 13 residues. Trimming cost V 10 bases and J 4 bases; bases outside gene matches: 7. Germline V CDR1 and CDR2: ENHRY, SYGVKD. The CDR3 DNA reads as TGTGCCACCTCGACAGGGGGCCGGTACGAGCAGTACTTC. Protein product: CATSTGGRYEQYF.

The chain links TRBV20-1 to TRBJ2-1; perhaps TRBD2 as D (6 bases). The V gene's germline CDR1 is DFQATT and CDR2 SNEGSKA (reference sequence). V was shortened by 5 bases and J by 10 bases, with 12 bases between the two germline ends. The length of the CDR3 is 11 residues. The CDR3 DNA reads as TGCAGTGCTTGGACTACGGGGGAGCAGTTCTTC. Protein product: CSAWTTGEQFF.

The CDR3 DNA reads as TGTGCTAGTGGTTTGACCGGGAGCACAGATACGCAGTATTTT. It yields the protein CASGLTGSTDTQYF. V gene TRBV12-5 combines with J gene TRBJ2-3, with D uncertain. The CDR3 extends over 14 amino acids. Trimming pared 2 bases from V and 0 bases from J, leaving 6 bases between. The germline CDR1 and CDR2 sequences are LGHNT and FRNRAP.

Notes on this clone: In the same sample, other DNA sequences code for this CDR3. The chain employs TRBV30 and TRBJ1-5, with D possibly being TRBD1 (6 bases). Trimming left V 0 bases short and J 2 bases short, with 11 bases between. This CDR3 region has 15 residues. In germline, CDR1 is GTSNPN, CDR2 SVGIG (reference sequence). The CDR3, as DNA: TGTGCCTGGAGTGTGCAACAGGGCGGCAATCAGCCCCAGCATTTT. Amino acids: CAWSVQQGGNQPQHF.

The V and J genes are TRBV6-5 and TRBJ2-7; 9 bases align to TRBD2. Germline trimming cut 6 bases from V and 2 bases from J; bases unmatched to any gene: 8. The CDR3 sequence is 15 residues long. Germline-derived CDR1 and CDR2 are MNHEY and SVGAGI. The CDR3: CASSLLAGTTYEQYF. Written as DNA, the CDR3 is TGTGCCAGCAGCCTTCTAGCGGGGACCACCTACGAGCAGTACTTC.

The V gene is TRBV5-1, the J gene TRBJ2-3; possibly TRBD2 for D (5 bases). Per the germline V gene, CDR1 is SGHRS and CDR2 is YFSETQ. CDR3 length equals 14 residues. V lost 4 bases to trimming and J lost 0 bases, with 9 bases between them. The CDR3 spells CASSQDSSTDTQYF. CDR3 DNA: TGCGCCAGCAGCCAGGACTCTAGCACAGATACGCAGTATTTT.

This clone was detected a few times. The V and J genes are TRBV30 and TRBJ2-1; D ambiguous. CDR3 size: 13 residues. The germline CDR1 and CDR2 sequences are GTSNPN and SVGIG (reference sequence). V gave up 0 bases and J gave up 6 bases, with 9 bases separating them. In DNA form, the CDR3 reads TGTGCCTGGAGTGTGATGGTGGCCAATGAGCAGTTCTTC. It codes for CAWSVMVANEQFF.

The chain links TRBV7-9 to TRBJ1-6, with no clear D. The CDR3 covers 15 residues. Trimming stripped 8 bases from V and 2 bases from J, with 13 bases between. Germline-derived CDR1 and CDR2 are SEHNR and FQNEAQ (reference sequence). The DNA of the CDR3 is TGTGCCAGCGGCTCGGCGAGCCCCTATAATTCACCCCTCCACTTT. Translation: CASGSASPYNSPLHF.

In its sample, this clone was seen a few times. The chain employs TRBV7-9 and TRBJ2-7, with D perhaps matching TRBD2 (6 bases). From germline, CDR1 is SEHNR and CDR2 FQNEAQ (reference sequence). The CDR3 loop spans 14 amino acids. The ends were cut back, 5 bases at V and 4 bases at J, with 15 bases in the middle. Written as DNA, the CDR3 is TGTGCCAGCAGCCCCTTGGGAGGAGTTTACGAGCAGTACTTC. Translated, it gives CASSPLGGVYEQYF.

The chain employs TRBV27 and TRBJ2-1; no reliable D call. Germline CDR1 MNHEY, CDR2 SMNVEV (reference sequence). Trimming removed 5 bases from V and 0 bases from J, with 2 bases in between. The CDR3 has 12 residues. CDR3: CASSPSYNEQFF. For the CDR3, the DNA is TGTGCCAGCAGTCCCTCCTACAATGAGCAGTTCTTC.

This clone was counted only a few times. The chain recombines TRBV7-9 with TRBJ1-1; 7 bases are shared with TRBD1. The CDR3 consists of 14 residues. Germline loops: CDR1 SEHNR, CDR2 FQNEAQ (reference sequence). Losses at the gene ends were 1 base for V and 4 bases for J; bases not matched to a gene: 3. As DNA, the CDR3 is TGTGCCAGCAGCTTAGAGGCAGGGGGCACTGAAGCTTTCTTT. Amino acid sequence: CASSLEAGGTEAFF.

This chain connects TRBV9 to TRBJ1-5, with a weak D call TRBD1 (6 bases). Looked up from germline, CDR1 is SGDLS and CDR2 is YYNGEE. CDR3 length equals 15 residues. V gave up 1 base and J gave up 8 bases, with 16 bases separating them. CDR3 amino acids: CASSVMPGGEEPQHF. Here the CDR3 DNA reads TGTGCCAGCAGCGTAATGCCCGGGGGCGAGGAGCCCCAGCATTTT.

This clone was seen just once. This chain connects TRBV30 to TRBJ1-2; unclear D gene. The CDR3 has 13 amino acids. Germline-derived CDR1 and CDR2 are GTSNPN and SVGIG (reference sequence). Deletions cut 2 bases from V and 4 bases from J, with 11 bases between. DNA for the CDR3: TGTGCCTGGAGTAACGGGGATGGCTATGGCTACACCTTC. It codes for CAWSNGDGYGYTF. The full variable domain, with the rest looked up from reference TRBV30 and TRBJ1-2, is SQTIHQWPATLVQPVGSPLSLECTVEGTSNPNLYWYRQAAGRGLQLLFYSVGIGQISSEVPQNLSASRPQDRQFILSSKKLLLSDSGFYLCAWSNGDGYGYTFGSGTRLTVV.

V and J are TRBV10-3 and TRBJ1-3, with no clear D. Trimming took off 0 bases at V and 0 bases at J, with 12 bases between the two ends. This CDR3 spans 17 amino acids. The V gene's germline CDR1 is ENHRY and CDR2 SYGVKD. The CDR3, as DNA: TGTGCCATCAGTGAGTCGGGCTCGGCCAGCTCTGGAAACACCATATATTTT. Amino acids: CAISESGSASSGNTIYF.

This clone was recorded a few times. The sample holds other DNA sequences that translate to the same CDR3. This chain connects TRBV5-1 to TRBJ2-5, with unresolved D. This CDR3 has 13 amino acids. Germline loops: CDR1 SGHRS, CDR2 YFSETQ. V was pared by 0 bases and J by 2 bases, with 5 bases between. CDR3 residues: CASSLGRQETQYF. CDR3 in DNA: TGCGCCAGCAGCTTGGGGAGACAAGAGACCCAGTACTTC.

V usage is TRBV19 and J usage is TRBJ2-7, with D maybe TRBD1 (5 bases). CDR3 length: 18 amino acids. Germline V gives CDR1 LNHDA, CDR2 SQIVND (reference sequence). V shed 5 bases and J shed 5 bases, with 28 bases lying between them. This CDR3 reads CASSPYLQVSRLYDEQYF. The DNA for the CDR3 is TGTGCCAGTAGTCCCTACCTACAGGTGAGCAGGTTATACGACGAGCAGTACTTC.

The rearrangement links TRBV29-1 to TRBJ1-1; no clear D. The germline V and J ends were trimmed by 7 bases and 7 bases, with 16 bases remaining between them. There are 12 residues in the CDR3. Germline-derived CDR1 and CDR2 are SQVTM and ANQGSEA. The CDR3 here is CSAQIRADEAFF. In DNA, the CDR3 is TGCAGCGCCCAGATCCGGGCCGATGAAGCTTTCTTT.

This clone showed up just a few times. The rearrangement joins TRBV19 to TRBJ1-2; weak D call: TRBD1 (6 bases). This CDR3 has 14 amino acids. Trimming pared 5 bases from V and 4 bases from J, leaving 14 bases between. The germline CDR1 and CDR2 sequences are LNHDA and SQIVND (reference sequence). CDR3 sequence (DNA): TGTGCCAGTAGTCTCCGGGACAAGACCTATGGCTACACCTTC. It translates to CASSLRDKTYGYTF. Variable domain in full (rest from reference TRBV19 and TRBJ1-2): DGGITQSPKYLFRKEGQNVTLSCEQNLNHDAMYWYRQDPGQGLRLIYYSQIVNDFQKGDIAEGYSVSREKKESFPLTVTSAQKNPTAFYLCASSLRDKTYGYTFGSGTRLTVV.

Remarks on this clone: The sample has other DNA sequences that encode this CDR3 too. The rearrangement joins TRBV2 to TRBJ2-7, with D possibly being TRBD1 (6 bases). V was trimmed by 6 bases and J by 6 bases, leaving 12 bases between them. CDR1 and CDR2 from the germline V gene are SNHLY and FYNNEI. CDR3 size: 12 residues. The CDR3 DNA is TGTGCCAGCAGCACTCAGGGGACCGAGCAGTACTTC. Protein product: CASSTQGTEQYF.

J is TRBJ2-3 and V is TRBV4-1, with D uncertain. The V and J ends lost 0 bases and 2 bases respectively, with 9 bases between them. The germline gives CDR1 MGHRA, CDR2 YSYEKL. CDR3 size: 15 residues. The CDR3 spells CASSQEFEVTDTQYF. CDR3 bases: TGCGCCAGCAGCCAAGAGTTTGAGGTCACAGATACGCAGTATTTT.